A selection of T cell receptor beta chains follows, all from one sample in a study of shared clonotypes between healthy human individuals. This table comes from immunoSEQ multiplex PCR, and its TCRdb copy is limited to in-frame clones, with some not included. The table has approximately 330,000 clones, 73% seen once. The specimen sequenced was memory CD4+ T cells sorted from blood. The origin of the receptors is a man aged 30-40 years in good health. The CDR3 runs from the conserved cysteine through the conserved F or W. Each record gives: V gene, D gene, J gene, clone size, CDR3 DNA, CDR3 protein. The D gene is left open where the match is weak. The size entry is marked missing in some rows and otherwise reads once, few, many or a size class.

V: TRBV19
D: -
J: TRBJ1-1
size: -
DNA: TGTGCCAGTAGCTTGGTTTCGACTGAAGCTTTCTTT
CDR3: CASSLVSTEAFF

V: TRBV5-4
D: -
J: TRBJ1-5
size: -
DNA: TGTGCCAGCAGCACCGGGGGAGGCAATCAGCCCCAGCATTTT
CDR3: CASSTGGGNQPQHF

V: TRBV5-8
D: -
J: TRBJ1-2
size: -
DNA: TGTGCCAGCAGCTTGGTTTACCAGGGCTACACCTTC
CDR3: CASSLVYQGYTF

V: TRBV6-1
D: -
J: TRBJ2-7
size: -
DNA: TGTGCCAGCAGTGACCCGGGGCGCTACGAGCAGTACTTC
CDR3: CASSDPGRYEQYF

V: TRBV5-8
D: -
J: TRBJ1-4
size: -
DNA: TGTGCCAGCAGCCCCGGCCGGACAGCCGCAACTAATGAAAAACTGTTTTTT
CDR3: CASSPGRTAATNEKLFF

V: TRBV18
D: -
J: TRBJ2-2
size: -
DNA: TGTGCCAGCGGGGGGATCGCGAACACCGGGGAGCTGTTTTTT
CDR3: CASGGIANTGELFF

V: TRBV10-3
D: -
J: TRBJ2-2
size: -
DNA: TGTGCCATCAGAGCGGGACACCTGGGCGGGAAGCTGTTTTTT
CDR3: CAIRAGHLGGKLFF

V: TRBV5-1
D: -
J: TRBJ1-1
size: -
DNA: TGCGCCAGCAGGGGGGACACCTTGAACACTGAAGCTTTCTTT
CDR3: CASRGDTLNTEAFF

V: TRBV11-2
D: -
J: TRBJ2-7
size: -
DNA: TGTGCCAGCAGTTCCCGCAGGGTTTCCACTTACGAGCAGTACTTC
CDR3: CASSSRRVSTYEQYF

V: TRBV7-6
D: TRBD1
J: TRBJ1-4
size: few
DNA: TGTGCCAGCAGCTTGGCAGGGGGCGCGGCTAATGAAAAACTGTTTTTT
CDR3: CASSLAGGAANEKLFF

V: TRBV7-6
D: -
J: TRBJ2-5
size: -
DNA: TGTGCCACTGGTGAGACCCAGTACTTC
CDR3: CATGETQYF

V: TRBV14
D: -
J: TRBJ1-5
size: -
DNA: TGTGCCAGCAGCCTCCTTGAGGGCCGGGACAATCAGCCCCAGCATTTT
CDR3: CASSLLEGRDNQPQHF

V: TRBV2
D: -
J: TRBJ1-1
size: -
DNA: TGTGCCAGCAGAGGTCCGTCAGCTGACACTGAAGCTTTCTTT
CDR3: CASRGPSADTEAFF

V: TRBV29-1
D: -
J: TRBJ1-2
size: -
DNA: TGCAGCGTGTTATCCGGGGGCGGCGTAGGCGGCTACACCTTC
CDR3: CSVLSGGGVGGYTF

V: TRBV7-9
D: -
J: TRBJ1-5
size: -
DNA: TGTGCCAGCAGCTCTGACCCCCAGCCCCAGCATTTT
CDR3: CASSSDPQPQHF

V: TRBV7-6
D: -
J: TRBJ2-5
size: -
DNA: TGTGCCAGTTCTGCCAGGGACCAAGAGACCCAGTACTTC
CDR3: CASSARDQETQYF